The present TCR beta chain was sequenced within a study of somatic mutations in cytotoxic T cells in rheumatoid arthritis. Findings of the study overall: Within 8 of 65 patients, the single biggest CD8+ clone made up more than 20% of CD8+ cells.

Worth noting for this clone: Its cognate antigen is unknown.

Sequenced by immunoSEQ multiplex PCR; TCRdb stores in-frame clones only, minus some. This sample has about 10,000 clones; 70% to 90% occur once, and the top ten carry about 1%. The clonotype was recovered from a woman aged 18-29 years with rheumatoid arthritis. Source material: CD4+ T cells sorted from blood.

CDR3 sequence (DNA): TGTGCCAGCAGCCAGGAACCTGGAAACACCATATATTTT. Its translation: CASSQEPGNTIYF. The chain carries TRBV6-4 and TRBJ1-3; D unclear. The V and J ends lost 6 bases and 2 bases respectively, with 8 bases between them. Per germline, CDR1 MRHNA and CDR2 SNTAGT. This CDR3 has 13 amino acids.